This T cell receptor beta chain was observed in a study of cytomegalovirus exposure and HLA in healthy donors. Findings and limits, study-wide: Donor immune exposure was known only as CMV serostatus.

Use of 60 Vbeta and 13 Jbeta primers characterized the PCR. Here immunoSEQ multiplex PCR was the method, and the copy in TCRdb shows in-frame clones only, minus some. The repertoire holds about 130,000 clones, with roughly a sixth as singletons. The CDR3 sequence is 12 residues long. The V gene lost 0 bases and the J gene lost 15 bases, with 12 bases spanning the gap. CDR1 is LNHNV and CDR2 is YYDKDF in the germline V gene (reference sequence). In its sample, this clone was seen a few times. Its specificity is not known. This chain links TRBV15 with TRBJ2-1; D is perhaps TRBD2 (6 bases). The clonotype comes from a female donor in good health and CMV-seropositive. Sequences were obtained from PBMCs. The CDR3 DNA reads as TGTGCCACCAGCAGAGATCCCGGGGGTCTGTTCTTC. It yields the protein CATSRDPGGLFF. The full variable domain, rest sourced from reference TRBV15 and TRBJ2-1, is DAMVIQNPRYQVTQFGKPVTLSCSQTLNHNVMYWYQQKSSQAPKLLFHYYDKDFNNEADTPDNFQSRRPNTSFCFLDIRSPGLGDTAMYLCATSRDPGGLFFGPGTRLTVL.